What follows are 9 T cell receptor beta chains derived from one specimen sequenced in a study of T-cell memory formation after mild COVID-19 (dated by TCRdb to the early 2020s). The receptor library was made with 5' RACE. Reads for this sample came from an Illumina NovaSeq 6000. TCRdb reprocessed the public reads (quality trimming at Q25 with fastp, clone calling with MiXCR) and kept in-frame beta chains. Duplicate CDR3 protein sequences are folded into a single record with the most common DNA and genes. The sample data list about 360,000 distinct CDR3 sequences, and around 15% of these were observed just once. The biggest ten clones account for about 22% of the sample. The sample comprised PBMCs or a T cell subset sorted from them (not recorded which). The receptors were sampled from a man younger than 35 who had mild COVID-19 (a few samples of this study predate the infection). The sample titles of this study are shuffled in the database, so cell type and time point are left out; the donor was told from shared clones.

V gene TRBV29-1 combines with J gene TRBJ2-7; tentatively, D is TRBD1 (5 bases). V was clipped by 1 base and J by 0 bases, with 13 bases between them. This CDR3 region has 15 residues. Per the germline V gene, CDR1 is SQVTM and CDR2 is ANQGSEA. CDR3 in amino acids: CSVEVPRAVSYEQYF. The CDR3 DNA follows: TGCAGCGTTGAAGTCCCCAGGGCGGTCTCCTACGAGCAGTACTTC.

The chain couples TRBV7-2 to TRBJ1-5; D is perhaps TRBD1 (6 bases). Trimming shortened V by 3 bases and J by 1 base, and 10 bases separated the two germline ends. The CDR3 totals 15 residues. Germline lookup yields CDR1 SGHTA and CDR2 FQGNSA. The CDR3 DNA reads TGTGCCAGCAGCTTCAGGGGCCGGAGCAATCAGCCCCAGCATTTT. Translated, it gives CASSFRGRSNQPQHF. The full variable domain, rest sourced from reference TRBV7-2 and TRBJ1-5, is GAGVSQSPSNKVTEKGKDVELRCDPISGHTALYWYRQSLGQGLEFLIYFQGNSAPDKSGLPSDRFSAERTGGSVSTLTIQRTQQEDSAVYLCASSFRGRSNQPQHFGDGTRLSIL.

This clonotype was seen more than once but under ten times. The chain's CDR3 is CASSFVGSSYNEQFF. The CDR3 nucleotides read TGTGCCAGCAGCTTTGTGGGGAGCTCCTACAATGAGCAGTTCTTC. V is TRBV7-2 and J is TRBJ2-1, with a tentative D call TRBD2 (5 bases). The CDR3 runs to 15 residues. CDR1 and CDR2 from the germline V gene are SGHTA and FQGNSA. V lost 3 bases and J 0 bases, leaving 9 bases between the germline ends. Together with reference TRBV7-2 and TRBJ2-1, the CDR3 gives the full variable domain: GAGVSQSPSNKVTEKGKDVELRCDPISGHTALYWYRQSLGQGLEFLIYFQGNSAPDKSGLPSDRFSAERTGGSVSTLTIQRTQQEDSAVYLCASSFVGSSYNEQFFGPGTRLTVL.

This clonotype was observed at least ten times. The chain recombines TRBV7-9 with TRBJ2-3, with TRBD2 matching over 7 bases. Trimming took 5 bases from V and 3 from J; bases not matched to a gene: 11. CDR3 length equals 16 residues. The germline V gene encodes CDR1 SEHNR and CDR2 FQNEAQ (reference sequence). The CDR3 sequence: CASSRQRSAGTDTQYF. Here the CDR3 DNA reads TGTGCCAGCAGCCGGCAACGATCAGCGGGGACAGATACGCAGTATTTT.

This clonotype was observed a few times. The chain carries TRBV18 and TRBJ1-2; no reliable D call. Trimming removed 2 bases from V and 3 bases from J, with 13 bases in between. Germline lookup yields CDR1 KGHSH and CDR2 LQKENI. The CDR3 is made up of 15 amino acids. CDR3 loop: CASSPLAYGDYGYTF. The CDR3 nucleotides are TGTGCCAGCTCACCATTGGCCTACGGGGACTATGGCTACACCTTC.

This clonotype has only a few counts. This chain joins TRBV4-1 and TRBJ2-5; D is unresolved. The CDR3 length is 15 residues. V was clipped by 0 bases and J by 0 bases, with 8 bases between them. Germline values: CDR1 MGHRA, CDR2 YSYEKL. CDR3 coding DNA: TGCGCCAGCAGCCAAGAGTGGGCAAACCAAGAGACCCAGTACTTC. This gives the protein CASSQEWANQETQYF.

In regard to this clonotype: A much larger clonotype is one base distant, so this may be a read error. The rearrangement joins TRBV7-9 to TRBJ1-2; D not resolved. CDR1 is SEHNR, CDR2 FQNEAQ, per germline (reference sequence). Trimming pared 1 base from V and 4 bases from J, leaving 16 bases between. The CDR3 length is 16 residues. The CDR3 sequence is CASSLVGGRSSYGYTF. CDR3 sequence (DNA): TGTGCCAGCAGCTTAGTCGGAGGCCGGAGCTCCTATGGCTACACCTTC. Full variable domain (outside the CDR3, taken from reference TRBV7-9 and TRBJ1-2): DTGVSQNPRHKITKRGQNVTFRCDPISEHNRLYWYRQTLGQGPEFLTYFQNEAQLEKSRLLSDRFSAERPKGSFSTLEIQRTEQGDSAMYLCASSLVGGRSSYGYTFGSGTRLTVV.

This chain uses TRBV5-1 with TRBJ2-1, with 11 bases aligning to TRBD2. The V and J ends lost 7 bases and 9 bases, in that order; junction bases with no gene match: 9. CDR1 and CDR2 (germline): SGHRS, YFSETQ. The CDR3 length is 14 residues. CDR3 protein: CASLGGTSGREQFF. Here the CDR3 DNA reads TGCGCCAGCCTCGGTGGGACTAGCGGCCGTGAGCAGTTCTTC.

This clonotype was observed a handful of times. This chain joins TRBV18 and TRBJ2-5; 9 positions match TRBD2. The V segment lost 3 bases and the J segment 4 bases; nucleotides outside the gene matches: 6. This CDR3 region has 15 residues. Germline V gene lookup returns CDR1 KGHSH and CDR2 LQKENI. CDR3 region: CASSPRGGAGETQYF. Here the CDR3 DNA reads TGTGCCAGCTCACCGCGCGGGGGGGCCGGAGAGACCCAGTACTTC.